Presented here are 8 T cell receptor beta chains from one specimen sequenced in a study of radiotherapy plus CTLA-4 blockade in lung cancer. Repertoires were generated with immunoSEQ multiplex PCR, while TCRdb's copy carries only in-frame clones and drops some. The sample shows some 27,000 clones, about 77% of them seen only once. This specimen was peripheral blood, taken from a patient treated with radiotherapy plus ipilimumab. These receptors all come from a human donor with non-small cell lung cancer that progressed on radiotherapy plus ipilimumab.

This clone was recorded once. This chain joins TRBV5-1 and TRBJ2-2, with 11 bases identical to TRBD1. The CDR3 is 15 amino acids. Germline V lookup: CDR1 SGHRS, CDR2 YFSETQ. The trim removed 8 bases at V and 6 bases at J, leaving 9 bases unmatched. The CDR3 DNA reads TGCGCCAGTCAGAGGCTGGGACAGGGGGCCGGGGAGCTGTTTTTT. It encodes CASQRLGQGAGELFF.

The chain employs TRBV7-9 and TRBJ2-5, with D perhaps matching TRBD1 (6 bases). The length of the CDR3 is 15 residues. CDR1 and CDR2 from the germline V gene are SEHNR and FQNEAQ (reference sequence). V dropped 1 base and J dropped 2 bases, with 11 bases sitting between them. CDR3 coding DNA: TGTGCCAGCAGCTTAGGAAGGACAGCACAAGAGACCCAGTACTTC. As protein: CASSLGRTAQETQYF.

This clone was counted a single time. This chain uses TRBV5-1 with TRBJ2-3, with 8 bases aligning to TRBD2. Germline values: CDR1 SGHRS, CDR2 YFSETQ. The CDR3 is 15 amino acids. J lost 4 bases, V lost 0 bases, and 4 bases had no gene match. The CDR3 DNA is TGCGCCAGCAGCTTGGGAACTAGCGGTGCAGATACGCAGTATTTT. Amino acid sequence: CASSLGTSGADTQYF.

The chain employs TRBV4-3 and TRBJ1-4, with D possibly TRBD1 on 5 matching bases. V was cut by 7 bases and J by 5 bases, with 17 bases left in between. Germline V gene data show CDR1 as LGHNA and CDR2 as YSLEER. There are 15 residues in the CDR3. The CDR3 region is CASTPVMGGNEKLFF. CDR3 nucleotide sequence: TGCGCCAGCACCCCGGTGATGGGGGGGAATGAAAAACTGTTTTTT.

The chain carries TRBV20-1 and TRBJ2-1; D is ambiguous. V was shortened by 4 bases and J by 6 bases, with 4 bases between the two germline ends. Germline V CDR1 and CDR2: DFQATT, SNEGSKA (reference sequence). The CDR3 loop spans 10 amino acids. CDR3 DNA: TGCAGTGCTACCACCAATGAGCAGTTCTTC. It codes for CSATTNEQFF.

The chain employs TRBV28 and TRBJ2-1; perhaps TRBD1 as D (7 bases). CDR3 length: 16 residues. With 1 base removed from V and 4 bases from J, the gap between germline ends came to 14 bases. CDR1 and CDR2 from the germline V gene are MDHEN and SYDVKM. The CDR3 is CASSLSRGTAYNEQFF. The DNA of the CDR3 is TGTGCCAGCAGTTTATCCAGGGGGACTGCTTACAATGAGCAGTTCTTC.

The J gene is TRBJ1-2, the V gene TRBV29-1, with D tentatively TRBD1 (5 bases). Trimming took off 5 bases at V and 4 bases at J, with 17 bases between the two ends. The CDR3 spans 14 residues. Per germline, CDR1 SQVTM and CDR2 ANQGSEA. In DNA, the CDR3 is TGCAGCGTTCGGACAAGGGATTATCTCTATGGCTACACCTTC. It specifies CSVRTRDYLYGYTF.

This chain links TRBV27 with TRBJ2-7; D is uncertain. This CDR3 has 15 residues. CDR1 is MNHEY and CDR2 is SMNVEV in the germline V gene (reference sequence). Deletions cut 5 bases from V and 4 bases from J, with 18 bases between. The DNA for the CDR3 is TGTGCCAGCAGTCCCCACGCGGAGACTCTATACGAGCAGTACTTC. Amino acid sequence: CASSPHAETLYEQYF.